These 30 T cell receptor beta chains came from one sample sequenced in a study of monozygotic twins with inflammatory bowel disease. TCRdb reworked the 5' RACE reads into one entry per CDR3 protein, no DNA. The repertoire table contains roughly 300,000 distinct CDR3 sequences. The sequenced sample was blood. All receptors derive from a human donor with ulcerative colitis or Crohn's disease, or a healthy co-twin of an affected twin (not recorded which).

J is TRBJ2-1 and V is TRBV6-2 or TRBV6-3; TCRdb reports TRBD1, a call that lacks DNA to check it against. Germline lookup yields CDR1 MNHEY and CDR2 SVGEGT. This CDR3 contains 11 residues. The CDR3 here is CASSGGGNQFF.

This chain joins TRBV20-1 and TRBJ1-5. Germline assignment: CDR1 DFQATT and CDR2 SNEGSKA (reference sequence). The CDR3 spans 14 residues. CDR3 sequence reads: CSASLGGVDRPQHF.

The chain carries TRBV7-8 and TRBJ2-1; lacking DNA, the TRBD1 call made by TCRdb goes unchecked. The CDR3 runs to 18 residues. Germline V gene lookup returns CDR1 SGHVS and CDR2 FQNEAQ. The CDR3 loop reads CASSFSWPRDRGDNEQFF.

The rearrangement uses TRBV19 and TRBJ1-5. The germline V gene has CDR1 LNHDA and CDR2 SQIVND (reference sequence). This CDR3 is 16 amino acids long. CDR3 region: CASSILGGYSNQPQHF.

The V gene is TRBV12-3 or TRBV12-4, the J gene TRBJ2-5; TCRdb selects TRBD2, and the lack of DNA leaves this call unchecked. The CDR3 runs to 15 residues. CDR3 loop: CASSTASGGGETQYF.

CDR3 sequence: CSAPPADYQETQYF. The chain carries TRBV20-1 and TRBJ2-5; TCRdb proposes TRBD1, but this gene call is untestable without DNA. Germline V gene sequence: CDR1 DFQATT, CDR2 SNEGSKA (reference sequence). CDR3 length: 14 amino acids.

V is TRBV5-1 and J is TRBJ2-1; TCRdb lists TRBD1, though no DNA is available to test this call. There are 13 residues in the CDR3. Germline V gene sequence: CDR1 SGHRS, CDR2 YFSETQ. The CDR3 spells CASSPRQNNEHFF. Full variable domain (missing parts from reference TRBV5-1 and TRBJ2-1): KAGVTQTPRYLIKTRGQQVTLSCSPISGHRSVSWYQQTPGQGLQFLFEYFSETQRNKGNFPGRFSGRQFSNSRSEMNVSTLELGDSALYLCASSPRQNNEHFFGPGTRLTVL.

The chain has TRBV6-1 and TRBJ2-3. In germline, CDR1 is MNHNS, CDR2 SASEGT. The CDR3 loop spans 14 amino acids. CDR3 sequence reads: CASSHFRGADTQYF.

The chain is built from TRBV7-9 and TRBJ2-5. This CDR3 is built from 14 residues. The V gene's germline CDR1 is SEHNR and CDR2 FQNEAQ (reference sequence). The CDR3: CASSPWTGQETQYF. The full variable domain, completed using reference TRBV7-9 and TRBJ2-5, is DTGVSQNPRHKITKRGQNVTFRCDPISEHNRLYWYRQTLGQGPEFLTYFQNEAQLEKSRLLSDRFSAERPKGSFSTLEIQRTEQGDSAMYLCASSPWTGQETQYFGPGTRLLVL.

V gene TRBV6-2 or TRBV6-3 combines with J gene TRBJ1-1; TCRdb indicates TRBD1, and absent DNA this call remains unverified. Germline V gene data show CDR1 as MNHEY and CDR2 as SVGEGT. The CDR3 has 13 amino acids. This CDR3 is CASSFITGAEAFF.

This sequence joins TRBV11-2 and TRBJ2-2; absent DNA, TCRdb's TRBD2 call cannot be checked. Germline V lookup: CDR1 SGHAT, CDR2 FQNNGV. The CDR3 totals 18 residues. The CDR3 spells CASSLGLAGAMNTGELFF.

This sequence joins TRBV20-1 and TRBJ2-2; TCRdb designates TRBD2, a call that cannot be tested without DNA. The CDR3 has 15 amino acids. Germline CDR1 reads DFQATT; CDR2 reads SNEGSKA (reference sequence). CDR3 sequence reads: CSASIRQGLTGELFF.

The genes are TRBV12-3 or TRBV12-4 and TRBJ1-6. The CDR3 extends over 14 amino acids. The CDR3 reads CASSPRTLNSPLHF.

The chain carries TRBV5-5 and TRBJ2-7; TCRdb lists TRBD2, though no DNA is available to test this call. There are 15 residues in the CDR3. Looked up from germline, CDR1 is SGHKS and CDR2 is YYEKEE (reference sequence). CDR3 sequence reads: CASSLGLADLYEQYF.

CDR3: CASSYRYRAGTEAFF. V is TRBV28 and J is TRBJ1-1. The CDR3 loop spans 15 amino acids. Per the germline V gene, CDR1 is MDHEN and CDR2 is SYDVKM.

This chain joins TRBV20-1 and TRBJ2-7; as DNA is missing, the TRBD1 call by TCRdb cannot be tested. Germline lookup yields CDR1 DFQATT and CDR2 SNEGSKA (reference sequence). The length of the CDR3 is 15 residues. CDR3 sequence: CSARDGQGSYWEQYF.

V is TRBV10-3 and J is TRBJ1-3; the D call from TCRdb, TRBD1, cannot be confirmed without DNA. Germline-derived CDR1 and CDR2 are ENHRY and SYGVKD. CDR3 length: 14 amino acids. CDR3: CAISADNSGNTIYF.

The chain couples TRBV24-1 to TRBJ2-7. The CDR3 covers 13 residues. The V gene's germline CDR1 is KGHDR and CDR2 SFDVKD. CDR3 loop: CATSGLGSYEQYF.

The genes are TRBV12-3 or TRBV12-4 and TRBJ2-3; lacking DNA, the TRBD1 call made by TCRdb goes unchecked. The CDR3 consists of 15 residues. This CDR3 reads CASRWGTDALGTQYF.

The chain carries TRBV10-1 and TRBJ2-1. The CDR3 has 13 amino acids. Looked up from germline, CDR1 is WNHNN and CDR2 is SYGVQD (reference sequence). This chain's CDR3 is CASSENQLNEQFF.

V usage is TRBV6-5 and J usage is TRBJ2-2; lacking DNA, the TRBD1 call made by TCRdb goes unchecked. Germline V CDR1 and CDR2: MNHEY, SVGAGI. The CDR3 contains 16 residues. The CDR3 region is CASSYSAGAGTGELFF.

The rearrangement links TRBV5-4 to TRBJ2-1; TCRdb's D gene call, TRBD2, goes unchecked for lack of DNA. Germline V gene lookup returns CDR1 SGHNT and CDR2 YYREEE (reference sequence). CDR3 size: 20 residues. CDR3 protein: CASSLAFWLAEGGAYNEQFF.

The J gene is TRBJ2-3, the V gene TRBV18; the TRBD1 assignment by TCRdb is unverifiable without DNA. CDR3 length: 16 residues. Germline loops: CDR1 KGHSH, CDR2 LQKENI. The CDR3 sequence: CASSPNRQGLTDTQYF.

The chain joins TRBV2 to TRBJ2-7; TCRdb reports TRBD2, a call that lacks DNA to check it against. The germline V gene encodes CDR1 SNHLY and CDR2 FYNNEI. The length of the CDR3 is 12 residues. The CDR3 reads CASSVGPSEQYF.

V usage is TRBV9 and J usage is TRBJ2-3; TCRdb selects TRBD2, and the lack of DNA leaves this call unchecked. CDR1 is SGDLS, CDR2 YYNGEE, per germline. CDR3 length: 17 residues. The CDR3 reads CASSVASGAPRTDTQYF.

This chain connects TRBV24-1 to TRBJ2-2; lacking DNA, the TRBD2 call made by TCRdb goes unchecked. CDR3 length: 12 residues. CDR1 is KGHDR and CDR2 is SFDVKD in the germline V gene. The CDR3 sequence: CATRGGPGELFF.

J is TRBJ1-5 and V is TRBV7-2; TCRdb lists TRBD1, though no DNA is available to test this call. This CDR3 has 14 residues. CDR1 SGHTA and CDR2 FQGNSA come from the germline V gene. The chain's CDR3 is CASSGRDKHQPQHF.

This chain links TRBV12-3 or TRBV12-4 with TRBJ1-1. CDR3 length equals 13 residues. The chain's CDR3 is CASSSLIQTEAFF.

The chain employs TRBV29-1 and TRBJ2-1; the TRBD1 assignment by TCRdb is unverifiable without DNA. The CDR3 consists of 13 residues. Germline CDR1 reads SQVTM; CDR2 reads ANQGSEA. The CDR3 sequence is CSGMVPVYNEQFF.

The CDR3 sequence is CSARDEGEDRGSHEQYF. V gene TRBV20-1 combines with J gene TRBJ2-7; the D gene TCRdb calls, TRBD2, cannot be checked with no DNA. This CDR3 contains 17 residues. Germline assignment: CDR1 DFQATT and CDR2 SNEGSKA (reference sequence).